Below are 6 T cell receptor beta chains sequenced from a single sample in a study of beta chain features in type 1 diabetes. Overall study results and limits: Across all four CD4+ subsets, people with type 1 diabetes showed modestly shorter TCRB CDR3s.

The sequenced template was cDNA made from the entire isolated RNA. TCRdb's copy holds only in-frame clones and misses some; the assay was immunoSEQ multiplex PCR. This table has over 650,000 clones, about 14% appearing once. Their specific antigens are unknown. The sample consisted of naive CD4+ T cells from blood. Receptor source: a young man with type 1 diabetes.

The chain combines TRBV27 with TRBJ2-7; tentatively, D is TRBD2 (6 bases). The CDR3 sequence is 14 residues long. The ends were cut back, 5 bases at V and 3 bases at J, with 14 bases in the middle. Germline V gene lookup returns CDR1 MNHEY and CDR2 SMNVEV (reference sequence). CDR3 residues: CASSPLTSLYEQYF. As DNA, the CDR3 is TGTGCCAGCAGTCCACTGACTAGTCTCTACGAGCAGTACTTC.

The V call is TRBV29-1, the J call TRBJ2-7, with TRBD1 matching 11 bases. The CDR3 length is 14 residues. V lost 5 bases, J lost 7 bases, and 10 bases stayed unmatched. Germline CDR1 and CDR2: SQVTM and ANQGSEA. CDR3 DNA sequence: TGCAGCGTTACTGGGACAGGGGGTTCAGAAGAGCAGTACTTC. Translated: CSVTGTGGSEEQYF.

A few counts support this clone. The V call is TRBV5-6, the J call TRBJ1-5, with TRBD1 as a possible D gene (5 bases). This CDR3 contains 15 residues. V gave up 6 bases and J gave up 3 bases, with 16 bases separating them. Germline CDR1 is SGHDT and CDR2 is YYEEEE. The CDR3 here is CASTSGTGLNQPQHF. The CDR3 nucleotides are TGTGCCAGCACTTCTGGGACGGGCCTCAATCAGCCCCAGCATTTT.

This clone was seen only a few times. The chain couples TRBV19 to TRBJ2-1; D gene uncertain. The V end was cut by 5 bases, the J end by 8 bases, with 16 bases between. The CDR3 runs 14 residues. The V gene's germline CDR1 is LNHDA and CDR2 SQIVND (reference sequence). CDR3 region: CASSQGSRFDEQFF. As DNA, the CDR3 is TGTGCCAGTAGTCAAGGGTCCCGGTTCGATGAGCAGTTCTTC.

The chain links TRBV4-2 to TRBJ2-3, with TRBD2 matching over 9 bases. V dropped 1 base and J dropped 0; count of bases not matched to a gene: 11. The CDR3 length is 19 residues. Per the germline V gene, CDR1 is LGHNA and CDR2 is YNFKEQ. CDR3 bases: TGTGCCAGCAGCCAAGTAGTCGGCGGGAGGGAAACTAGCACAGATACGCAGTATTTT. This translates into CASSQVVGGRETSTDTQYF.

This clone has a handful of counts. Here the CDR3 DNA reads TGTGCCAGCAGCCCCCGGGACAGGGGACATGGCTACACCTTC. Encoded protein: CASSPRDRGHGYTF. V usage is TRBV11-1 and J usage is TRBJ1-2; 10 positions match TRBD1. The germline CDR1 and CDR2 sequences are SGHAT and FQDESV (reference sequence). Trimming took 5 bases from V and 6 from J; bases not matched to a gene: 6. The CDR3 is made up of 14 amino acids. Drawing the rest from reference TRBV11-1 and TRBJ1-2, the complete variable domain is EAEVAQSPRYKITEKSQAVAFWCDPISGHATLYWYRQILGQGPELLVQFQDESVVDDSQLPKDRFSAERLKGVDSTLKIQPAELGDSAMYLCASSPRDRGHGYTFGSGTRLTVV.